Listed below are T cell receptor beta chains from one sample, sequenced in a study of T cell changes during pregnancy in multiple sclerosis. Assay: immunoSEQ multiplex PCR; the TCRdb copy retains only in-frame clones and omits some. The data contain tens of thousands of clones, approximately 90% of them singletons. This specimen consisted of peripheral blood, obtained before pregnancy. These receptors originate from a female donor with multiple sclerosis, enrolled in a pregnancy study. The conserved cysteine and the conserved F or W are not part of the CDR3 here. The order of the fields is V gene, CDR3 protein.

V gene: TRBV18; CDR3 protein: ASSPRGTDTEAF
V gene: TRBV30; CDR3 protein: AWSQGGLSYEQY
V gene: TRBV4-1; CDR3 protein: ASSQDGPRELYEQY
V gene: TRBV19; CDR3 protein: ASSGDWTEAF
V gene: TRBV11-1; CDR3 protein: ASSARVNNQQF
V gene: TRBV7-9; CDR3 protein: ASSPPVDYGYT
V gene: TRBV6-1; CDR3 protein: ASSGGLAGGVDEQF
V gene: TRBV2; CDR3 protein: ASITGTGGAYGYT
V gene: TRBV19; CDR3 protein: ASSIGGVSYNEQF
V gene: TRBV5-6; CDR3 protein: ASSPGQGETQY